This T cell receptor (beta chain) was identified during a study of blood T cells in healthy people across ages. Study-level findings and limits: Per million T cells, TCR beta diversity dropped about linearly as age rose.

With respect to this clonotype: Antigen unknown.

CDR3 length: 18 residues. V shed 7 bases, J shed 1 base, and the junction held 12 bases outside the gene matches. CDR1 MNHEY and CDR2 SMNVEV come from the germline V gene (reference sequence). The authors ran a second PCR of about 7 to 11 cycles using a sample-barcoded 5' primer and a J-beta primer mix. Each CDR3 protein gets one entry after TCRdb re-called the 5' RACE reads with MiXCR. This table holds about 1.4 million distinct CDR3 sequences, roughly 60% found once. Sequenced: blood. The V call is TRBV27, the J call TRBJ2-3; TRBD1 matches 12 bases. The clonotype originates from a man younger than 35 in good health. The CDR3 reads CASKEGTGGVDGTDTQYF. The CDR3 nucleotides are TGTGCCAGCAAAGAAGGGACAGGGGGCGTAGATGGCACAGATACGCAGTATTTT.